Reported below is one T cell receptor beta chain. For the second PCR, which ran for 7 to 11 cycles, a sample-barcoded 5' primer and a J-beta primer mix were used. MiXCR was run by TCRdb on the 5' RACE reads, yielding one entry per CDR3 protein. The repertoire consists of 1.5 million to 2 million distinct CDR3 sequences, with around half occurring once and the leading ten covering 2.1%. The sample providers were healthy Caucasian people from Russia, aged roughly 6 to 100. About 10 milliliters of peripheral blood were drawn from each donor. This entry is derived from a study of blood T cells in healthy people across ages. This CDR3 has 15 residues. V lost 6 bases, J lost 6 bases, and 11 bases stayed unmatched.

This sequence originates from a woman aged 35 to 49 in good health. The chain links TRBV12-3 or TRBV12-4 to TRBJ1-2; TRBD1 matches 9 bases. Material for sequencing was blood. The DNA of the CDR3 is TGTGCCAGCAGCTTACTTGGGACAGGGAATAATGGCTACACCTTC. Its translation is CASSLLGTGNNGYTF.